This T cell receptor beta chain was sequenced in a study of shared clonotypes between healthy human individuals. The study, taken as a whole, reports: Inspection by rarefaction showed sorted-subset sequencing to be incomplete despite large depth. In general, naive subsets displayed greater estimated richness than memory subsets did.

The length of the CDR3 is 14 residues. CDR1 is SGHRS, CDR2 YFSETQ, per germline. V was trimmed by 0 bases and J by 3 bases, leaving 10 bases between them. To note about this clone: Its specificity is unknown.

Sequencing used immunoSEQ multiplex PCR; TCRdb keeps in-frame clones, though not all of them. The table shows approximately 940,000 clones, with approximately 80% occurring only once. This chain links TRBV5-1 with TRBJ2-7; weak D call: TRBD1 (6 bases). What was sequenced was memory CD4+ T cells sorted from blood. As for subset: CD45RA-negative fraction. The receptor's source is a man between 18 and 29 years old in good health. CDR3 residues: CASSLAGGIYEQYF. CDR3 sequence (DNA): TGCGCCAGCAGCTTGGCTGGGGGCATCTACGAGCAGTACTTC.